These T cell receptor beta chains were read from a single sample in a study of long-term antiretroviral therapy in people with HIV. Here immunoSEQ multiplex PCR was the method, and the copy in TCRdb shows in-frame clones only, minus some. The table includes some 17,000 clones, roughly four fifths detected once. The sequenced sample was unsorted PBMCs, obtained 0.3 years before starting antiretroviral therapy. The source of these receptors is a man aged 50 or older with HIV. Both conserved end residues are part of each CDR3. Fields, in order: clone size, V gene, D gene, J gene, CDR3 DNA, CDR3 protein. A D gene is named only where the DNA matches it firmly. Clone size is not always given. Where it is, it says once, few, many or a class for expanded clones.

abundance: NA; v_gene: TRBV2; d_gene: TRBD2; j_gene: TRBJ2-3; CDR3nt: TGTGCCAGCAGTCTAGCGGGGGGGAGCACAGATACGCAGTATTTT; CDR3aa: CASSLAGGSTDTQYF
abundance: NA; v_gene: TRBV6-6; d_gene: NA; j_gene: TRBJ1-1; CDR3nt: TGTGCAGCACGAAACGACTATCTAAACACTGAAGCTTTCTTT; CDR3aa: CAARNDYLNTEAFF
abundance: NA; v_gene: TRBV2; d_gene: NA; j_gene: TRBJ2-1; CDR3nt: TGTGCCAGCAGTGAGGGTTCTAGGGCCAATGAGCAGTTCTTC; CDR3aa: CASSEGSRANEQFF
abundance: NA; v_gene: TRBV27; d_gene: NA; j_gene: TRBJ2-7; CDR3nt: TGTGCCAGCAGTTCTATGGACAGCCATTACTACGAGCAGTACTTC; CDR3aa: CASSSMDSHYYEQYF
abundance: NA; v_gene: TRBV28; d_gene: NA; j_gene: TRBJ2-2; CDR3nt: TGTGCCAGCAGTTTATTGGTTACCGGGGAGCTGTTTTTT; CDR3aa: CASSLLVTGELFF
abundance: few; v_gene: TRBV5-6; d_gene: TRBD1; j_gene: TRBJ1-2; CDR3nt: TGTGCCAGCAGCTTCGGACAGGGAGACGGCTACACCTTC; CDR3aa: CASSFGQGDGYTF
abundance: few; v_gene: TRBV28; d_gene: NA; j_gene: TRBJ1-2; CDR3nt: TGTGCCAGCAGTTTAAAGCAGGGTTCTGGCTACACCTTC; CDR3aa: CASSLKQGSGYTF
abundance: NA; v_gene: TRBV10-3; d_gene: NA; j_gene: TRBJ1-5; CDR3nt: TGTGCCATCAGTGGGGGAGGTCCGTATAGCAATCAGCCCCAGCATTTT; CDR3aa: CAISGGGPYSNQPQHF
abundance: few; v_gene: TRBV11-2; d_gene: NA; j_gene: TRBJ2-7; CDR3nt: TGTGCCAGCAGCTTATTCGCAGACTCCTACGAGCAGTACTTC; CDR3aa: CASSLFADSYEQYF
abundance: once; v_gene: TRBV7-8; d_gene: NA; j_gene: TRBJ1-2; CDR3nt: TGTGCCAGCAGCCCTGTGGGGGGCCCTACAAGTAACTATGGCTACACCTTC; CDR3aa: CASSPVGGPTSNYGYTF
abundance: NA; v_gene: TRBV11-2; d_gene: NA; j_gene: TRBJ1-4; CDR3nt: TGTGCCAGCAGCTTAGCGGGGGGGCCGTTGTTTTTT; CDR3aa: CASSLAGGPLFF
abundance: NA; v_gene: TRBV5-1; d_gene: NA; j_gene: TRBJ1-1; CDR3nt: TGCGCCAGCAGCCCAATACTTTGGGTAGGCACTGAAGCTTTCTTT; CDR3aa: CASSPILWVGTEAFF
abundance: NA; v_gene: TRBV18; d_gene: TRBD1; j_gene: TRBJ2-7; CDR3nt: TGTGCCAGCTCACCGCCCGGGACAGGGGGCGAGCAGTACTTC; CDR3aa: CASSPPGTGGEQYF
abundance: NA; v_gene: TRBV6-1; d_gene: NA; j_gene: TRBJ2-3; CDR3nt: TGTGCCAGCAGTGCAGAGTCGAGACTCTTCACAGATACGCAGTATTTT; CDR3aa: CASSAESRLFTDTQYF
abundance: NA; v_gene: TRBV14; d_gene: NA; j_gene: TRBJ2-6; CDR3nt: TGTGCCAGCAGCCAAGAAAAGGGTAGCAGGGTCAGCGTCCTGACTTTC; CDR3aa: CASSQEKGSRVSVLTF
abundance: NA; v_gene: TRBV6-4; d_gene: TRBD1; j_gene: TRBJ1-5; CDR3nt: TGTGCCAGCAGCCGGACAGGGGGCGAAAATCAGCCCCAGCATTTT; CDR3aa: CASSRTGGENQPQHF
abundance: NA; v_gene: TRBV7-2; d_gene: NA; j_gene: TRBJ1-5; CDR3nt: TGTGCCAGCAGCTCGACCGTGAATCAGCCCCAGCATTTT; CDR3aa: CASSSTVNQPQHF
abundance: NA; v_gene: TRBV7-9; d_gene: NA; j_gene: TRBJ2-7; CDR3nt: TGTGCCAGCAGCTTAGGGTCGACCTACGAGCAGTACTTC; CDR3aa: CASSLGSTYEQYF
abundance: NA; v_gene: TRBV10-3; d_gene: NA; j_gene: TRBJ2-3; CDR3nt: TGTGCCATCAGTGAGTCGACGACAGGCGGCACGGATGATACGCAGTATTTT; CDR3aa: CAISESTTGGTDDTQYF
abundance: once; v_gene: TRBV5-1; d_gene: TRBD2; j_gene: TRBJ2-1; CDR3nt: TGCGCCAGCAAACGGACTAGCGGGGGGAGTGAGCAGTTCTTC; CDR3aa: CASKRTSGGSEQFF
abundance: few; v_gene: TRBV10-2; d_gene: TRBD1; j_gene: TRBJ1-1; CDR3nt: TGCGCCAGCAGTGATCATGCTCAGGGGGTACGAAACACTGAAGCTTTCTTT; CDR3aa: CASSDHAQGVRNTEAFF
abundance: NA; v_gene: TRBV2; d_gene: TRBD2; j_gene: TRBJ2-7; CDR3nt: TGTGCCAAGCGGGAGGGGGACGAGCAGTACTTC; CDR3aa: CAKREGDEQYF
abundance: NA; v_gene: TRBV30; d_gene: NA; j_gene: TRBJ2-7; CDR3nt: TGTGCCTGGAGTGTACTCCGCGAGCAGTACTTC; CDR3aa: CAWSVLREQYF
abundance: NA; v_gene: TRBV6-4; d_gene: TRBD2; j_gene: TRBJ2-1; CDR3nt: TGTGCCAGCAGTCCTCTAGGGACTAGCGGGGAGAATGAGCAGTTCTTC; CDR3aa: CASSPLGTSGENEQFF
abundance: NA; v_gene: TRBV28; d_gene: TRBD2; j_gene: TRBJ2-1; CDR3nt: TGTGCCAGCAGCTCGGGGGGGGCCCTCTACAATGAGCAGTTCTTC; CDR3aa: CASSSGGALYNEQFF
abundance: once; v_gene: TRBV7-9; d_gene: NA; j_gene: TRBJ2-7; CDR3nt: TGTGCCAGCAGCTTAGCTGCGGGGCAGGGTAACTCCGAGCAGTACTTC; CDR3aa: CASSLAAGQGNSEQYF
abundance: NA; v_gene: TRBV28; d_gene: NA; j_gene: TRBJ1-1; CDR3nt: TGTGCCAGCAGACCGGGACTCCTGAGGACTGAAGCTTTCTTT; CDR3aa: CASRPGLLRTEAFF
abundance: NA; v_gene: TRBV19; d_gene: NA; j_gene: TRBJ2-5; CDR3nt: TGTGCCAGTAGTATAGATGAATCTTCGGGCACCCAGTACTTC; CDR3aa: CASSIDESSGTQYF
abundance: NA; v_gene: TRBV7-8; d_gene: TRBD1; j_gene: TRBJ2-7; CDR3nt: TGTGCCAGCAGCCCCCGGACAGGGAACTCCTACGAGCAGTACTTC; CDR3aa: CASSPRTGNSYEQYF
abundance: NA; v_gene: TRBV9; d_gene: NA; j_gene: TRBJ1-3; CDR3nt: TGTGCCAGCAGCGTAGATGGCGTTGGGCTAGGAAACACCATATATTTT; CDR3aa: CASSVDGVGLGNTIYF
abundance: NA; v_gene: TRBV4-3; d_gene: NA; j_gene: TRBJ1-5; CDR3nt: TGCGCCAGCAGCCATCTACCAGAGGGGGTTGAATATCAGCCCCAGCATTTT; CDR3aa: CASSHLPEGVEYQPQHF
abundance: NA; v_gene: TRBV20-1; d_gene: NA; j_gene: TRBJ2-3; CDR3nt: TGCAGTGCTACATTGGGGGATACGCAGTATTTT; CDR3aa: CSATLGDTQYF